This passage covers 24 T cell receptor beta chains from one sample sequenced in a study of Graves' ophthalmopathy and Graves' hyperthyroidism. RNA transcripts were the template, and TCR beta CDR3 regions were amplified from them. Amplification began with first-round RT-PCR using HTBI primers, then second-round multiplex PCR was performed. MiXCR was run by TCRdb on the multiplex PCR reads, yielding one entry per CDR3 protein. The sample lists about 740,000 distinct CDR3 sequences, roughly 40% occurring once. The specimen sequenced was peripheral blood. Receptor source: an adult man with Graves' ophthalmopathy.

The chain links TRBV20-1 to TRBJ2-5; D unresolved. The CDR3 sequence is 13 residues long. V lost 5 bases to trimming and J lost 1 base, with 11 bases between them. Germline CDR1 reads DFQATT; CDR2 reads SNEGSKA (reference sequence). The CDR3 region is CSAPIPSQETQYF. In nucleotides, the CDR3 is TGCAGTGCTCCGATCCCATCCCAAGAGACCCAGTACTTC.

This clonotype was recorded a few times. CDR3 loop: CASSITGTGGFYGYTF. The DNA of the CDR3 is TGTGCCAGCAGCATTACCGGGACAGGGGGCTTCTATGGCTACACCTTC. The chain is built from TRBV2 and TRBJ1-2; 12 nucleotides match TRBD1. J gave up 4 bases and V 6 bases, and 9 bases lay outside the gene matches. Germline CDR1 is SNHLY and CDR2 is FYNNEI. The CDR3 is made up of 16 amino acids.

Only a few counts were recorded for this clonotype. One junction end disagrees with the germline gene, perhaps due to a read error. CDR3 sequence: CASSYSTRGEKLFF. For the CDR3, the DNA is TGTGCCAGCAGTTACTCGACACGAGGGGAAAAACTGTTTTTT. The chain joins TRBV10-3 to TRBJ1-4, with no clear D. The CDR3 is made up of 14 amino acids. Germline loops: CDR1 ENHRY, CDR2 SYGVKD.

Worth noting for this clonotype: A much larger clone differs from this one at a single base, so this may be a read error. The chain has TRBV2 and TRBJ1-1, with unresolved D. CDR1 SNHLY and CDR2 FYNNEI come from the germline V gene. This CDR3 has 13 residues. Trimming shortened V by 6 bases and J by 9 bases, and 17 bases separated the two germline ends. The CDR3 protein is CASRSEGRTKAFF. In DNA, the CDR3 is TGTGCCAGCAGGTCGGAGGGAAGGACTAAAGCTTTCTTT.

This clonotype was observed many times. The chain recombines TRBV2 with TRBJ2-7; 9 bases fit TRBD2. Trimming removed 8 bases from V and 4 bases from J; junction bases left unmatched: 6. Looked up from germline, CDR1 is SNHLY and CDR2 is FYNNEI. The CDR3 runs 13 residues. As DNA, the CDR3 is TGTGCCAGCGTAGCGGGAGAGGGGTACGAGCAGTACTTC. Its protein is CASVAGEGYEQYF. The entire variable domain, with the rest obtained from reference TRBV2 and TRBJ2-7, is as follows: EPEVTQTPSHQVTQMGQEVILRCVPISNHLYFYWYRQILGQKVEFLVSFYNNEISEKSEIFDDQFSVERPDGSNFTLKIRSTKLEDSAMYFCASVAGEGYEQYFGPGTRLTVT.

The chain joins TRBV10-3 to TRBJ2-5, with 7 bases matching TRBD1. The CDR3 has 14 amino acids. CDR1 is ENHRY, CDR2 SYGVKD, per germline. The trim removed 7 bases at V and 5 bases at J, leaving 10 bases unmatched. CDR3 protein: CAIIRAGGSETQYF. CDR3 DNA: TGTGCCATCATCCGGGCAGGGGGTTCGGAGACCCAGTACTTC.

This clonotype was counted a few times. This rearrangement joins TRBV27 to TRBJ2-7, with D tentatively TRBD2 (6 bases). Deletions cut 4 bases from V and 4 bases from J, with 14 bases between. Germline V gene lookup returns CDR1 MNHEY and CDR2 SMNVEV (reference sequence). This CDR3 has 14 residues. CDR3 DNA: TGTGCCAGCAGTTCGTCGGGGGTGCGGTACGAGCAGTACTTC. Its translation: CASSSSGVRYEQYF.

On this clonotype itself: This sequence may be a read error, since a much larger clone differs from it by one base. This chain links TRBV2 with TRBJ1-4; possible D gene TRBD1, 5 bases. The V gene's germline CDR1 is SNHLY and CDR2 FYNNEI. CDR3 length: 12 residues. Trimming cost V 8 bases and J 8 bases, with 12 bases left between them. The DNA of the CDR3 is TGTGCCAGCGGGCAGGGAATGGAAAAACTGTTTTTT. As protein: CASGQGMEKLFF. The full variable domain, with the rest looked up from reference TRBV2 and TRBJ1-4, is EPEVTQTPSHQVTQMGQEVILRCVPISNHLYFYWYRQILGQKVEFLVSFYNNEISEKSEIFDDQFSVERPDGSNFTLKIRSTKLEDSAMYFCASGQGMEKLFFGSGTQLSVL.

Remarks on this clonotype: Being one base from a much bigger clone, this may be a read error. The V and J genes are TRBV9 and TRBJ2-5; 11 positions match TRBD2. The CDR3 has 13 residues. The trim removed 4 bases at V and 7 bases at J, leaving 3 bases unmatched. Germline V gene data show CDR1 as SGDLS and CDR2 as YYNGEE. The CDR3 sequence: CASSPGLAGTQYF. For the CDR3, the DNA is TGTGCCAGCAGCCCCGGACTAGCGGGGACCCAGTACTTC.

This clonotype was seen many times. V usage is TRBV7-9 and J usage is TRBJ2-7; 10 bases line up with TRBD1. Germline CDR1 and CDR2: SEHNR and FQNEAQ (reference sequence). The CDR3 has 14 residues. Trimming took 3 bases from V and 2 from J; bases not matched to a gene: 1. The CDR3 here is CASSFGTGAYEQYF. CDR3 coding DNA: TGTGCCAGCAGCTTCGGGACAGGGGCCTACGAGCAGTACTTC.

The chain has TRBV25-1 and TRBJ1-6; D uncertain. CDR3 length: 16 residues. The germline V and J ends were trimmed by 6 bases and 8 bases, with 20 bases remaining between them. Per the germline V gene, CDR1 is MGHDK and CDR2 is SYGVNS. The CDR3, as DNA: TGTGCCAGCAGCCTCACCCTCGCTGGGGTTGATTCACCCCTCCACTTT. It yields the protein CASSLTLAGVDSPLHF.

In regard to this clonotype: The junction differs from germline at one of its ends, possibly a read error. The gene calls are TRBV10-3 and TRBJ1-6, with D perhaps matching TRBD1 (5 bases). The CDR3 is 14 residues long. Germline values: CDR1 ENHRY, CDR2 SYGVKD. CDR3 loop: CASSEVGTNSPLHF. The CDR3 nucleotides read TGTGCCAGCAGTGAAGTAGGGACTAATTCACCCCTCCACTTT.

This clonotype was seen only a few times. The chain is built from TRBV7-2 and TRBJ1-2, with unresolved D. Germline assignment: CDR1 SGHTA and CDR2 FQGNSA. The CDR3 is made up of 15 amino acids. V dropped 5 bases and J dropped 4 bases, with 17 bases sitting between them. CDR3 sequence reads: CASSRKTADAYGYTF. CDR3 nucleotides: TGTGCCAGCAGCCGAAAAACAGCCGACGCCTATGGCTACACCTTC.

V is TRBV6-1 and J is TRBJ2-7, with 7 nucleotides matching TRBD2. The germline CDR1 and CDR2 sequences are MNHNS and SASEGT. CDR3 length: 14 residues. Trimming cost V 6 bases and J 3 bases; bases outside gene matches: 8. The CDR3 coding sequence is TGTGCCAGCAGGGCACTAGCGAGTATCTACGAGCAGTACTTC. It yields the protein CASRALASIYEQYF.

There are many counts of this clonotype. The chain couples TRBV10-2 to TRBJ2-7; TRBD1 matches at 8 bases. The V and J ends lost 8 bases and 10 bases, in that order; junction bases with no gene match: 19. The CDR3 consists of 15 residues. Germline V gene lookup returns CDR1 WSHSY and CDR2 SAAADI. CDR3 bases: TGCGCCAGCTCGGACAAGCGGACAGGGAGGTCGGCCCAGTACTTC. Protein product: CASSDKRTGRSAQYF.

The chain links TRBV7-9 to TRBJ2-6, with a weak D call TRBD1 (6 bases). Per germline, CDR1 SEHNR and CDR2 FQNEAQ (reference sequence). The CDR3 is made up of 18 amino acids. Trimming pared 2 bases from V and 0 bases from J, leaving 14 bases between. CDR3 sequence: CASSLMGARFSGANVLTF. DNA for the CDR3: TGTGCCAGCAGCTTAATGGGGGCCCGCTTCTCTGGGGCCAACGTCCTGACTTTC.

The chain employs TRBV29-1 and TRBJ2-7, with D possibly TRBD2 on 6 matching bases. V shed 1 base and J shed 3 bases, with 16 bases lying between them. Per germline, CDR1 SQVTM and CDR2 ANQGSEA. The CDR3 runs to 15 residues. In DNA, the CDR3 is TGCAGCGTTGAAGCAAGAGGGACTCTCTACTACGAGCAGTACTTC. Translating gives CSVEARGTLYYEQYF.

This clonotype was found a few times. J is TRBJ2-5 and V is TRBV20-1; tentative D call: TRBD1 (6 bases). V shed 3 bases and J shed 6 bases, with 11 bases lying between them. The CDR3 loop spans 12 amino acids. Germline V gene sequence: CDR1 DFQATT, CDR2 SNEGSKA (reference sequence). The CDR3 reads CSARSGEQTQYF. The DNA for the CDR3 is TGCAGTGCTAGGTCAGGGGAACAGACCCAGTACTTC.

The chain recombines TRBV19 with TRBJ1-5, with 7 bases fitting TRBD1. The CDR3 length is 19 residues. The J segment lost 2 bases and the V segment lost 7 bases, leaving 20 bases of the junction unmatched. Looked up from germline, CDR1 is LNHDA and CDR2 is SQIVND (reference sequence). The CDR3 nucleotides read TGTGCCAGTACCTCCTCGGGGGGGGAGACAGGGATAGGCAATCAGCCCCAGCATTTT. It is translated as CASTSSGGETGIGNQPQHF.

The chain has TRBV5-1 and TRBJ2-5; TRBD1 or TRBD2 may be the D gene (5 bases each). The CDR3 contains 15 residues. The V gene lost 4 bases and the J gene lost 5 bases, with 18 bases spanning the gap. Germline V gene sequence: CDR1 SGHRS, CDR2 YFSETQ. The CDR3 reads CASSRSQGPGETQYF. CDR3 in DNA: TGCGCCAGCAGCAGGAGCCAGGGTCCGGGGGAGACCCAGTACTTC.

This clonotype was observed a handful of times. For the CDR3, the DNA is TGTGCCAGCTCGCCCGGGACAGGAGATGAAAAACTGTTTTTT. This translates into CASSPGTGDEKLFF. The gene calls are TRBV25-1 and TRBJ1-4, with 8 bases that match TRBD1. The V segment lost 8 bases and the J segment 6 bases; nucleotides outside the gene matches: 8. CDR1 is MGHDK, CDR2 SYGVNS, per germline. CDR3 length: 14 amino acids.

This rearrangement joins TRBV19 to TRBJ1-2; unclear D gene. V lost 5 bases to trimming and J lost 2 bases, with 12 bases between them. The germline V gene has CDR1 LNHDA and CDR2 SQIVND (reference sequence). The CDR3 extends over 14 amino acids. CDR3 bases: TGTGCCAGTAGTCCCCTGGCGGCGAACTATGGCTACACCTTC. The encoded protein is CASSPLAANYGYTF.

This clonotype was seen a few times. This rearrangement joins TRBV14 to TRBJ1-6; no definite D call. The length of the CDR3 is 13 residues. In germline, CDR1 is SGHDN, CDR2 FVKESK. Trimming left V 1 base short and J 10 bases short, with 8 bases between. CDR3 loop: CASSQVNSSPLHF. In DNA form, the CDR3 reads TGTGCCAGCAGCCAAGTAAACAGCTCACCCCTCCACTTT.

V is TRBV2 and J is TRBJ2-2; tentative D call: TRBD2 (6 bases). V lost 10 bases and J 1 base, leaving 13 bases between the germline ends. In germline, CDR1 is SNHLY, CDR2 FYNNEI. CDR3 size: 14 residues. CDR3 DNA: TGTGCCACAAGATGGGGGGTGAACACCGGGGAGCTGTTTTTT. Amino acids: CATRWGVNTGELFF.